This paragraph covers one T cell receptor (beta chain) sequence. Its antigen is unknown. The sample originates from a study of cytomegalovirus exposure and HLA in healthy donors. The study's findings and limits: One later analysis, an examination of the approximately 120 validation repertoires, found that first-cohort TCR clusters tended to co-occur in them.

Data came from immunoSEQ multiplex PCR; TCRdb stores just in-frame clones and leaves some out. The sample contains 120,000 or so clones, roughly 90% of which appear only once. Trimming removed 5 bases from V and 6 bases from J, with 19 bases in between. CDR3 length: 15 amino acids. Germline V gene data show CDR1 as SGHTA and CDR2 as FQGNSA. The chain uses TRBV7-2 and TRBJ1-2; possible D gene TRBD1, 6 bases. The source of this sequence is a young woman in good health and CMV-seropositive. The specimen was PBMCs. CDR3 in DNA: TGTGCCAGCAGCCACCCAGAGGGGGTAGAGGATGGCTACACCTTC. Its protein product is CASSHPEGVEDGYTF.